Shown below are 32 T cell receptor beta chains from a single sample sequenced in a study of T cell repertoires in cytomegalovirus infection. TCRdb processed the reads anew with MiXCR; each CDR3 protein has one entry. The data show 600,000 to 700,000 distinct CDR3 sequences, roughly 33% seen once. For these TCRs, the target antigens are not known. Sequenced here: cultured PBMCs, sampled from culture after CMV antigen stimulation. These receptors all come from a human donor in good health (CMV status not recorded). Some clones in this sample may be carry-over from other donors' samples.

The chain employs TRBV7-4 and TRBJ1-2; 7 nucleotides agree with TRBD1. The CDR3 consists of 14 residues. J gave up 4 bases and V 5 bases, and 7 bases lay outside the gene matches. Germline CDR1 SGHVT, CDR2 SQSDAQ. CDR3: CASSVLDRVYGYTF. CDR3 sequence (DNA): TGTGCCAGCAGCGTACTAGACAGGGTCTATGGCTACACCTTC.

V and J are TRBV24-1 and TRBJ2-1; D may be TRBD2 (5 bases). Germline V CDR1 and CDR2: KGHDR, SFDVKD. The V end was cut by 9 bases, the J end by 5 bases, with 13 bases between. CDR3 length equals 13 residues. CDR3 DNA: TGTGCCACCGGGAGTGATGTGAACAATGAGCAGTTCTTC. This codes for CATGSDVNNEQFF.

CDR3 coding DNA: TGTGCCAGTAGTCGAACAGGGGCGCTCACCGGGGAGCTGTTTTTT. Its translation is CASSRTGALTGELFF. This chain uses TRBV19 with TRBJ2-2; 7 nucleotides agree with TRBD1. Germline CDR1 is LNHDA and CDR2 is SQIVND (reference sequence). CDR3 length equals 15 residues. The trim removed 5 bases at V and 4 bases at J, leaving 7 bases unmatched. The variable domain in full, with the rest retrieved from reference TRBV19 and TRBJ2-2, is DGGITQSPKYLFRKEGQNVTLSCEQNLNHDAMYWYRQDPGQGLRLIYYSQIVNDFQKGDIAEGYSVSREKKESFPLTVTSAQKNPTAFYLCASSRTGALTGELFFGEGSRLTVL.

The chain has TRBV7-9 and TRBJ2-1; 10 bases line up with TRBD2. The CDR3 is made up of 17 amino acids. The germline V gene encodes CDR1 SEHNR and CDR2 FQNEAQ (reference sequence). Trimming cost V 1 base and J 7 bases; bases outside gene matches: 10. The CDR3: CASSLGTSGTIRNEQFF. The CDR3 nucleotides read TGTGCCAGCAGCTTAGGAACTAGCGGGACTATCAGAAATGAGCAGTTCTTC.

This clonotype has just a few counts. The CDR3 region is CASSPPTMGQRYGYTF. The CDR3 DNA sequence: TGTGCCAGCAGCCCACCGACGATGGGGCAACGCTATGGCTACACCTTC. This chain uses TRBV7-9 with TRBJ1-2; D might be TRBD1 (5 bases). The germline V gene encodes CDR1 SEHNR and CDR2 FQNEAQ (reference sequence). V lost 5 bases and J 4 bases, leaving 20 bases between the germline ends. This CDR3 is 16 amino acids long.

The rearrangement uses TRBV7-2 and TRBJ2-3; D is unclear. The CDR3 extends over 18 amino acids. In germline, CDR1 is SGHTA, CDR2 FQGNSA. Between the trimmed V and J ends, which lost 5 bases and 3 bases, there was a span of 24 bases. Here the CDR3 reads CASSLGRHQFFPTDTQYF. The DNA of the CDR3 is TGTGCCAGCAGCCTTGGGCGGCACCAGTTTTTCCCGACAGATACGCAGTATTTT.

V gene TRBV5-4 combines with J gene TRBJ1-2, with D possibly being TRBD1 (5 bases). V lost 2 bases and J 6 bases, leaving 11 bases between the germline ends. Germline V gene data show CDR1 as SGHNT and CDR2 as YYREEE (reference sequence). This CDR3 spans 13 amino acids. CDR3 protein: CASSFEGKDGYTF. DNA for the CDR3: TGTGCCAGCAGCTTTGAGGGGAAGGATGGCTACACCTTC.

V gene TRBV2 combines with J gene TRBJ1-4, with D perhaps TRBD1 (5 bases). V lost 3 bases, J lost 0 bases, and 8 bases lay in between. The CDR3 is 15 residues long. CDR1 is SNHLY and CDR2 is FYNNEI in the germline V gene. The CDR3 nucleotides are TGTGCCAGCAGTGATCTGGGGGCAACTAATGAAAAACTGTTTTTT. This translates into CASSDLGATNEKLFF. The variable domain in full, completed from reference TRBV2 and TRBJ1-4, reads EPEVTQTPSHQVTQMGQEVILRCVPISNHLYFYWYRQILGQKVEFLVSFYNNEISEKSEIFDDQFSVERPDGSNFTLKIRSTKLEDSAMYFCASSDLGATNEKLFFGSGTQLSVL.

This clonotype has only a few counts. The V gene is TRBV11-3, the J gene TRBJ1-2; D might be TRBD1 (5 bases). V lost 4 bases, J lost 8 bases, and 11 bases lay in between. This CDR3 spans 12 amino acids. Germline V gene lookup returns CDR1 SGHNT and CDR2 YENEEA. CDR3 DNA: TGTGCCAGCAGCTCGGGGGGGACCGGCTACACCTTC. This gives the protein CASSSGGTGYTF.

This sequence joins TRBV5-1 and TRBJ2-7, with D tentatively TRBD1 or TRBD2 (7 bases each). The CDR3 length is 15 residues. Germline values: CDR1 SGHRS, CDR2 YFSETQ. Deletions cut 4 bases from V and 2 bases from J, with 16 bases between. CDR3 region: CASSPRQGGPYEQYF. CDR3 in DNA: TGCGCCAGCAGCCCCCGACAGGGAGGGCCCTACGAGCAGTACTTC.

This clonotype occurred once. The CDR3 sequence: CASTIVNYGYTF. The CDR3 bases are TGTGCCAGTACGATAGTTAACTATGGCTACACCTTC. V and J are TRBV14 and TRBJ1-2; D gene ambiguous. Between the trimmed V and J ends, which lost 9 bases and 1 base, there was a span of 9 bases. The germline V gene encodes CDR1 SGHDN and CDR2 FVKESK. CDR3 length equals 12 residues.

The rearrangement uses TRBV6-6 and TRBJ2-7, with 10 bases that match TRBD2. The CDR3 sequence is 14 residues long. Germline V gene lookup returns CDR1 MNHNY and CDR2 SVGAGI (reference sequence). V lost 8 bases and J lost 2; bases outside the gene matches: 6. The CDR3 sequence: CASSLAGDPYEQYF. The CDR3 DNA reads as TGTGCCAGCTCCCTAGCGGGAGACCCCTACGAGCAGTACTTC.

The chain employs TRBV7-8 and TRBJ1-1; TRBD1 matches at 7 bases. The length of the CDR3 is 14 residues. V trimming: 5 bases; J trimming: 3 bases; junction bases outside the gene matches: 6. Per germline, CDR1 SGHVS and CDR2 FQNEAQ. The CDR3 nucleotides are TGTGCCAGCAGCCTCCCAGGGGGGGACACTGAAGCTTTCTTT. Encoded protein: CASSLPGGDTEAFF. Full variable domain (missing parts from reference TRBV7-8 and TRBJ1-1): GAGVSQSPRYKVAKRGQDVALRCDPISGHVSLFWYQQALGQGPEFLTYFQNEAQLDKSGLPSDRFFAERPEGSVSTLKIQRTQQEDSAVYLCASSLPGGDTEAFFGQGTRLTVV.

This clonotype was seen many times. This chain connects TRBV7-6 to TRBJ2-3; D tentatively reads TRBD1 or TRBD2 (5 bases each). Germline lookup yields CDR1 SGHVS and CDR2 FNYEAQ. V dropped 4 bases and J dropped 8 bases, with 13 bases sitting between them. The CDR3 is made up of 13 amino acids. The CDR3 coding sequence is TGTGCCAGCAGCTCAGCCGGGGACGGTACGCAGTATTTT. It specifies CASSSAGDGTQYF.

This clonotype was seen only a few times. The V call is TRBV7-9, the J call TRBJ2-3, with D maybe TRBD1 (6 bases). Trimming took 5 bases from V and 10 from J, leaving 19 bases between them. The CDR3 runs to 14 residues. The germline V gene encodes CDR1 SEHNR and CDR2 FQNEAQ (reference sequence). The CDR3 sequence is CASSMVPTGKAQYF. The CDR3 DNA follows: TGTGCCAGCAGCATGGTCCCTACAGGGAAAGCGCAGTATTTT. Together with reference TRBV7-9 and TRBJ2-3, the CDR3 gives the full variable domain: DTGVSQNPRHKITKRGQNVTFRCDPISEHNRLYWYRQTLGQGPEFLTYFQNEAQLEKSRLLSDRFSAERPKGSFSTLEIQRTEQGDSAMYLCASSMVPTGKAQYFGPGTRLTVL.

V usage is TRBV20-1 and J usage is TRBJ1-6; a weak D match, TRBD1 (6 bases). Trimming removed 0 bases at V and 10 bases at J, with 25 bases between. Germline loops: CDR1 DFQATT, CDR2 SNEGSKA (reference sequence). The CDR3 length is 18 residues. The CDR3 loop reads CSARDLHSRGPQGSPLHF. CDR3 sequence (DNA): TGCAGTGCTAGAGATTTGCACAGCAGGGGCCCCCAAGGGTCACCCCTCCACTTT.

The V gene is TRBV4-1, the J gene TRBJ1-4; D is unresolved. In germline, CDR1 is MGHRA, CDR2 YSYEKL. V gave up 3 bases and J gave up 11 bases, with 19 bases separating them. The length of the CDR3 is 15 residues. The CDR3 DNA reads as TGCGCCAGCAGCCACCCGGCGGTAGATCCGGGGAAACTGTTTTTT. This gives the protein CASSHPAVDPGKLFF.

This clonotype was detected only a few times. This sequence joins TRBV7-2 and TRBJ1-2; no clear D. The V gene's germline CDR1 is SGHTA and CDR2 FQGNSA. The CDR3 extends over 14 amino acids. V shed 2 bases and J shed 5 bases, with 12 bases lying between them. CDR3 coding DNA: TGTGCCAGCAGCTTACAGGCAGGAACGTATGGCTACACCTTC. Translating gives CASSLQAGTYGYTF.

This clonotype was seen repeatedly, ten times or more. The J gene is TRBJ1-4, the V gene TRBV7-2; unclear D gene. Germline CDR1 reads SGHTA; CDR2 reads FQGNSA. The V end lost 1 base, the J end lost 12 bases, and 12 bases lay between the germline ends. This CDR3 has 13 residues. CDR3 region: CASSLDSRVQLFF. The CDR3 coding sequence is TGTGCCAGCAGCTTAGATTCGAGGGTACAACTGTTTTTT.

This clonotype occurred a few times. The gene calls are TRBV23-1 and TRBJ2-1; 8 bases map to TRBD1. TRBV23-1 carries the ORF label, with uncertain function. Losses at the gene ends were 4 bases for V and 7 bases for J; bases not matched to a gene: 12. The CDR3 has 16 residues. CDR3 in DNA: TGCGCCAGCAGTCGTATCGGCAGGGGGCGTGGGAATGAGCAGTTCTTC. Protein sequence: CASSRIGRGRGNEQFF.

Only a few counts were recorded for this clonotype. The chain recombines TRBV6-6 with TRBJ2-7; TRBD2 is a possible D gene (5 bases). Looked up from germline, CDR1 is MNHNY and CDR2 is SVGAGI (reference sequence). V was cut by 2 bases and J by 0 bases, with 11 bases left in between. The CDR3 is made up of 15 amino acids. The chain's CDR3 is CASSYEAGSSYEQYF. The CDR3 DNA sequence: TGTGCCAGCAGTTACGAGGCGGGTAGCTCCTACGAGCAGTACTTC.

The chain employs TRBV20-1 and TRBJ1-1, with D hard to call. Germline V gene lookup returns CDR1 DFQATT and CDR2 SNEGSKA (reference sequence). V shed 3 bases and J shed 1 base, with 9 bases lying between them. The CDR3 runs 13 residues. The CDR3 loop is CSASPRSNTEAFF. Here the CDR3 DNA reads TGCAGTGCTAGTCCCAGATCGAACACTGAAGCTTTCTTT.

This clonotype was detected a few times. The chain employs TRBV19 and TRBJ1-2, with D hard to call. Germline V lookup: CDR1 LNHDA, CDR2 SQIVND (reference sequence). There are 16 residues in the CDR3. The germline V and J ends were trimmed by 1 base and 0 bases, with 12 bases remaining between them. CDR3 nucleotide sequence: TGTGCCAGTAGTATAGGAGCGGGCTATACTAACTATGGCTACACCTTC. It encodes CASSIGAGYTNYGYTF.

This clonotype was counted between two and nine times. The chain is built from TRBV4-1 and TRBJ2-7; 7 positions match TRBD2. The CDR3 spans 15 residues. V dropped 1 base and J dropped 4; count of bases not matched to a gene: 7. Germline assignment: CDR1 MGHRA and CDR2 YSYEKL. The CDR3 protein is CASSQGGLAEYEQYF. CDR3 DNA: TGCGCCAGCAGCCAAGGAGGCCTAGCGGAATACGAGCAGTACTTC.

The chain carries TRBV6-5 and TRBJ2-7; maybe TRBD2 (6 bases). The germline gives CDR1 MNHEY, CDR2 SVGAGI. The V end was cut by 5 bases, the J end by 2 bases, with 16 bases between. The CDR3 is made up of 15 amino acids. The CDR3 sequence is CASSVSGQGTYEQYF. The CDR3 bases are TGTGCCAGCAGTGTTAGCGGCCAGGGAACCTACGAGCAGTACTTC.

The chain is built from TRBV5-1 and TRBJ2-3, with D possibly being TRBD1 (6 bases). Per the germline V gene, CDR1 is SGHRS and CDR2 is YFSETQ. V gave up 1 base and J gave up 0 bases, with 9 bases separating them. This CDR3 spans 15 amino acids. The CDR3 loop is CASSLNRASTDTQYF. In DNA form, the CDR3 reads TGCGCCAGCAGCTTGAACAGGGCCAGCACAGATACGCAGTATTTT.

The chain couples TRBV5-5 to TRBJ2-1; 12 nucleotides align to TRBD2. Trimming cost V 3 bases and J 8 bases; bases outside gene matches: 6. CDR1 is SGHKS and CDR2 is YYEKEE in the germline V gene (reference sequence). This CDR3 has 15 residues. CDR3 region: CASSSPSGGGDEQFF. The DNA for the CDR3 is TGTGCCAGCAGCTCTCCTAGCGGGGGGGGGGATGAGCAGTTCTTC.

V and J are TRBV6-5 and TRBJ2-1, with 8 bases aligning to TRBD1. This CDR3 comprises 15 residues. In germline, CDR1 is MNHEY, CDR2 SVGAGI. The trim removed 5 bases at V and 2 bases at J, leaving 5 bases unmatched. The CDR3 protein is CASSQWDRTYNEQFF. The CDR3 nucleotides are TGTGCCAGCAGTCAATGGGACAGGACCTACAATGAGCAGTTCTTC.

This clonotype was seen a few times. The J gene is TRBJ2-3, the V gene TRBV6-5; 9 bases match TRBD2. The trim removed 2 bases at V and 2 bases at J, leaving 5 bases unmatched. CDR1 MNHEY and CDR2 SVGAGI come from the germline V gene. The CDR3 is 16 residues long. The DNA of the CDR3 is TGTGCCAGCAGTTACGGGGTAGCGGGGGACACAGATACGCAGTATTTT. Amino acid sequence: CASSYGVAGDTDTQYF.

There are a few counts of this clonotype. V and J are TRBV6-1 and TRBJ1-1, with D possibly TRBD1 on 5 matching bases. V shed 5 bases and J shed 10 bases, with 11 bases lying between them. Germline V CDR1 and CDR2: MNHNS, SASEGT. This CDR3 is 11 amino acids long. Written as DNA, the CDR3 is TGTGCCAGCAGTTTCGACAGCAGAGCTTTCTTT. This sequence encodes CASSFDSRAFF.

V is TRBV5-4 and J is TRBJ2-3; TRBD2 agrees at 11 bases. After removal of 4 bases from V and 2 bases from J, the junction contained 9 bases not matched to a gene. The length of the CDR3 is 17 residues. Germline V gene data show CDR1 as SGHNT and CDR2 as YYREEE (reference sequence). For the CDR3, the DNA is TGTGCCAGCAGCACTCTACTAGCGGGGGCCTTCACAGATACGCAGTATTTT. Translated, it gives CASSTLLAGAFTDTQYF.

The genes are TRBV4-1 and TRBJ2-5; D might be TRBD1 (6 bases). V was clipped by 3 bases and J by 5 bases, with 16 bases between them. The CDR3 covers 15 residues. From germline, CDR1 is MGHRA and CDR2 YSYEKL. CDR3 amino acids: CASSQSRGKGETQYF. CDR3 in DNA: TGCGCCAGCAGCCAGTCTAGGGGGAAAGGGGAGACCCAGTACTTC.